This T cell receptor beta chain was documented in a study of T cells in Graves' hyperthyroidism and ophthalmopathy. Study-wide findings and caveats: Most clonotypes expanded in thyroid above 0.001 were likewise present in blood.

It was considered stable Graves' hyperthyroidism when ophthalmopathy did not progress within 18 months. Diagnoses were made from clinical symptoms, serum measures (thyroxine and TRAb), thyroid ultrasound and orbital computed tomography. The PBMCs studied were ones that came from approximately 9.9 ml fresh peripheral blood. This clonotype was counted at least ten times. Antigen unknown. The investigators amplified TCR beta CDR3 regions from RNA transcripts. A set of HTBI primers served as the primers for a first-round RT-PCR of the TCR CDR3. MiXCR was run by TCRdb on the multiplex PCR reads, yielding one entry per CDR3 protein. The sample holds under 400,000 distinct CDR3 sequences, over 20% seen once. The germline V gene encodes CDR1 LGHDT and CDR2 YNNKEL (reference sequence). The V end was cut by 6 bases, the J end by 3 bases, with 11 bases between. There are 13 residues in the CDR3.

The clonotype comes from a woman between 45 and 65 years old with Graves' hyperthyroidism. Material: blood. The genes are TRBV3-1 and TRBJ1-1, with D possibly TRBD1 on 5 matching bases. CDR3 DNA: TGTGCCAGCAGTCACTTAGGGGACACTGAAGCTTTCTTT. As protein: CASSHLGDTEAFF.